This T cell receptor beta chain appears in the sequencing data of a study of T cell repertoires in cytomegalovirus infection. Study results and limitations: Accumulated public TCR beta family frequency recognized individuals carrying CMV together with the relevant HLA.

TCRdb called the reads again in MiXCR, with one record for every CDR3 protein. The table lists about 740,000 distinct CDR3 sequences, under 40% of them singletons. As concerns this clonotype: The antigen is unknown.

Germline V CDR1 and CDR2: ENHRY, SYGVKD. Trimming pared 3 bases from V and 1 base from J, leaving 4 bases between. This CDR3 is built from 13 residues. Material: PBMCs. This sequence originates from a human donor in good health (CMV status not recorded). Some clones in this sample may be carry-over from other donors' samples. V and J are TRBV10-3 and TRBJ1-5; D remains unclear. DNA of the CDR3: TGTGCCATCAGTGAAGGGAGCAATCAGCCCCAGCATTTT. It encodes CAISEGSNQPQHF.